This TCR beta chain was documented in a study of blood T cell repertoires in COVID-19. TCRdb's table, derived via immunoSEQ multiplex PCR, lists solely in-frame clones and lacks some. The data contain some 200,000 clones, 82% of them seen just once; the ten biggest clones take up approximately 10%. This sequence originates from a middle-aged man who had recovered from COVID-19. Sample: PBMCs or T cells enriched from blood (not recorded which).

The CDR3 nucleotides are TGTGCCAGCAGCGGGCACGGGGTCGACACTGAAGCTTTCTTT. Translating it yields CASSGHGVDTEAFF. V gene TRBV11-2 combines with J gene TRBJ1-1; D gene unclear. The V end lost 5 bases, the J end lost 3 bases, and 13 bases lay between the germline ends. The germline CDR1 and CDR2 sequences are SGHAT and FQNNGV. This CDR3 comprises 14 residues. Combining the CDR3 with reference TRBV11-2 and TRBJ1-1 gives the whole variable domain EAGVAQSPRYKIIEKRQSVAFWCNPISGHATLYWYQQILGQGPKLLIQFQNNGVVDDSQLPKDRFSAERLKGVDSTLKIQPAKLEDSAVYLCASSGHGVDTEAFFGQGTRLTVV.